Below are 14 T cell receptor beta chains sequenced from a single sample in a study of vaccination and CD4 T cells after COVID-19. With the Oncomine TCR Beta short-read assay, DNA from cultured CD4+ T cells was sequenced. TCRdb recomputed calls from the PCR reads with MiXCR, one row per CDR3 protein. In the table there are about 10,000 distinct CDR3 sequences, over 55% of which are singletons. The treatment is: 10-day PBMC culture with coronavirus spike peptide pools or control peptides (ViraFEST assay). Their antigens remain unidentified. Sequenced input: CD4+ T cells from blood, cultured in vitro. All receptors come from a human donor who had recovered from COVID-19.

The CDR3 reads CASSFVGRNEQYF. The CDR3 nucleotides read TGTGCCAGCAGCTTCGTCGGGAGGAACGAGCAGTACTTC. The chain recombines TRBV11-2 with TRBJ2-7; TRBD2 matches at 7 bases. After removal of 3 bases from V and 5 bases from J, the junction contained 4 bases not matched to a gene. CDR3 length equals 13 residues. Germline V lookup: CDR1 SGHAT, CDR2 FQNNGV.

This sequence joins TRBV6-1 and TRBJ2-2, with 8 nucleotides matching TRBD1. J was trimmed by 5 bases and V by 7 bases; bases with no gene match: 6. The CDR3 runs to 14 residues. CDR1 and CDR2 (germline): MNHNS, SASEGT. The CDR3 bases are TGTGCCAGCAACCCGACAGGGGAAACCGGGGAGCTGTTTTTT. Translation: CASNPTGETGELFF.

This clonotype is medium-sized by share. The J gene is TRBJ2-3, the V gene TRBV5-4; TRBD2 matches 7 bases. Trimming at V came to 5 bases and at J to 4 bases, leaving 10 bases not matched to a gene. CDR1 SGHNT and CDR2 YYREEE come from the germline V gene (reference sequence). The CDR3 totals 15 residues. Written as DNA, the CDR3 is TGTGCCAGCAGGGCAGGACTAGGGGAAGCAGATACGCAGTATTTT. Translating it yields CASRAGLGEADTQYF.

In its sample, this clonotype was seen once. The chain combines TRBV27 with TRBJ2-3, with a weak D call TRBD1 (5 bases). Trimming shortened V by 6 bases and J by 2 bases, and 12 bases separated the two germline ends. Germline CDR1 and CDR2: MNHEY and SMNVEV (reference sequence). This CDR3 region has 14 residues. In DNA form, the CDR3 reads TGTGCCAGCAGAAAAGGGGTTACCACAGATACGCAGTATTTT. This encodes CASRKGVTTDTQYF.

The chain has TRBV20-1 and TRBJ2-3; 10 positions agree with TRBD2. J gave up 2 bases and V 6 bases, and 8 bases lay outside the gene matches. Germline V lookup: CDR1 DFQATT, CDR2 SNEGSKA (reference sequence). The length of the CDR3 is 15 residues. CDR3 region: CSACRLAGATDTQYF. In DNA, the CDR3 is TGCAGTGCCTGTCGGCTAGCGGGGGCCACAGATACGCAGTATTTT.

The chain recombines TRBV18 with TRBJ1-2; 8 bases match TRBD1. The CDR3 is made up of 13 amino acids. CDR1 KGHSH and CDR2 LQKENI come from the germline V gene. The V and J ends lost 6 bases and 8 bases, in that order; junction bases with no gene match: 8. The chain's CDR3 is CASSARQGSGYTF. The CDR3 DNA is TGTGCCAGCTCGGCTCGACAGGGGAGCGGCTACACCTTC.

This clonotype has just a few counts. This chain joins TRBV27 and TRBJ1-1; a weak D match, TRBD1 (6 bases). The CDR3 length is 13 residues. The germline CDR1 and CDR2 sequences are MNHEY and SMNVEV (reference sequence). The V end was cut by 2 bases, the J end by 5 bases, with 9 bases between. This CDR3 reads CASSLQGRTEAFF. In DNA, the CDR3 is TGTGCCAGCAGTTTACAGGGGAGGACTGAAGCTTTCTTT.

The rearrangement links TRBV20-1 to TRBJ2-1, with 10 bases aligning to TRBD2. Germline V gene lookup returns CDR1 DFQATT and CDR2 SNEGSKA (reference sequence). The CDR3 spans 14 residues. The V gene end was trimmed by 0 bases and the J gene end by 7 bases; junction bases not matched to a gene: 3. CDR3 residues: CSARELSGRNEQFF. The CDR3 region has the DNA TGCAGTGCTAGAGAGCTTAGCGGGAGGAATGAGCAGTTCTTC.

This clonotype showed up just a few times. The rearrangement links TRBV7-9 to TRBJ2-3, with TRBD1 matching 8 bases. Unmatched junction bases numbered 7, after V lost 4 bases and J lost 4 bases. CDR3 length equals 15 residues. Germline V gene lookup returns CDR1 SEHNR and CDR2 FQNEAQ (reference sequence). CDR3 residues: CASSSDRESADTQYF. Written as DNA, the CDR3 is TGTGCCAGCAGCTCGGACAGGGAGTCGGCAGATACGCAGTATTTT.

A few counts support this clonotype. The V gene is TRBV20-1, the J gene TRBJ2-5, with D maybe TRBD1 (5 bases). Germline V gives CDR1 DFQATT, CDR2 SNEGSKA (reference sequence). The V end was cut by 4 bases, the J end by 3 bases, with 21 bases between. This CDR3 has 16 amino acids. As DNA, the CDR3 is TGCAGTGCTATATTTTCAGGGTCAGCTTTTGAAGAGACCCAGTACTTC. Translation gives CSAIFSGSAFEETQYF.

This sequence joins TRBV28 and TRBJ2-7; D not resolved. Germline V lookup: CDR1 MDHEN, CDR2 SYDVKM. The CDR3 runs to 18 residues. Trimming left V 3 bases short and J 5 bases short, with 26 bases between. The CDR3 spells CASSFLSGEDLGGNEQYF. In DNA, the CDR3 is TGTGCCAGCAGTTTTTTATCCGGCGAGGATCTAGGCGGAAACGAGCAGTACTTC.

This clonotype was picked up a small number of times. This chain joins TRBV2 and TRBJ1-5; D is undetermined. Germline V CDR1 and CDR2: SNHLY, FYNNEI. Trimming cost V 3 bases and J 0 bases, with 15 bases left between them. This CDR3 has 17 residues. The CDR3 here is CASSERRDLYSNQPQHF. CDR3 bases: TGTGCCAGCAGTGAGAGGCGCGATCTATATAGCAATCAGCCCCAGCATTTT.

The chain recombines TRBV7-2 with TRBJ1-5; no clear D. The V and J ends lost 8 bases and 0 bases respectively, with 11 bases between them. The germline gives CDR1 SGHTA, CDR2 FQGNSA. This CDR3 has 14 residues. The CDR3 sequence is CASGKGSSNQPQHF. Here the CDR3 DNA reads TGTGCCAGCGGCAAGGGCAGTAGCAATCAGCCCCAGCATTTT.

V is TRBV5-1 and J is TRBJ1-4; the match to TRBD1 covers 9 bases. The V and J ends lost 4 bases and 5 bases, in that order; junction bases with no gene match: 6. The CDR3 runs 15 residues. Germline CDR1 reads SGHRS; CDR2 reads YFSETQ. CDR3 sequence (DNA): TGCGCCAGCAGCGGGCCGGGACAGGGAAATGAAAAACTGTTTTTT. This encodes CASSGPGQGNEKLFF.